This T cell receptor beta chain emerged from a study of blood T cell repertoires in COVID-19. Study-level information: Material from acute and convalescent COVID-19 was sourced from the United States, Italy and Spain.

Libraries were prepared by immunoSEQ multiplex PCR; TCRdb keeps only in-frame clonotypes and omits some of them. The table lists about 210,000 clones, 85% of them singletons. The Seattle patients joined while their infection was active and were tracked longitudinally afterward. Germline V CDR1 and CDR2: SGHRS, YFSETQ. V lost 3 bases and J lost 3, with 10 bases in between. The CDR3 is 13 amino acids. The chain joins TRBV5-1 to TRBJ2-7, with D perhaps matching TRBD2 (6 bases). This sequence originates from a man between 60 and 75 years old with COVID-19, enrolled during active disease. Sequenced: peripheral blood. CDR3 DNA sequence: TGCGCCAGCAGCTCTGGGACTTACTACGAGCAGTACTTC. It yields the protein CASSSGTYYEQYF.